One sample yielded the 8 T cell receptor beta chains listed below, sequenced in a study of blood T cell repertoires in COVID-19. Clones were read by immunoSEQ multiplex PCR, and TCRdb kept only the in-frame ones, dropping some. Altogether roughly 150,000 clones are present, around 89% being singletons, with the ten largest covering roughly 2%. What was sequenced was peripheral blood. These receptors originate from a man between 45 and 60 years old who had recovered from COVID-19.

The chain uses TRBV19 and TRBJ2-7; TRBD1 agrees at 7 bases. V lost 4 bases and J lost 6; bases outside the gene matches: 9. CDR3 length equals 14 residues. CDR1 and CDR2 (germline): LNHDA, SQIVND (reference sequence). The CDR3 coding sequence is TGTGCCAGTAGTAGGGACAGCGTCGGTGGCGAGCAGTACTTC. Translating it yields CASSRDSVGGEQYF.

CDR3 coding DNA: TGTGCCAGCAACCCGGGACAGATCAATCAGCCCCAGCATTTT. This translates into CASNPGQINQPQHF. The rearrangement uses TRBV28 and TRBJ1-5; 7 bases are shared with TRBD1. The germline CDR1 and CDR2 sequences are MDHEN and SYDVKM. Unmatched junction bases numbered 6, after V lost 7 bases and J lost 3 bases. This CDR3 contains 14 residues.

This CDR3 reads CASSLASGTSDYTF. As DNA, the CDR3 is TGTGCCAGCAGCTTAGCCTCCGGGACATCGGACTACACCTTC. V is TRBV7-8 and J is TRBJ1-2; the D gene is possibly TRBD1 (6 bases). Germline CDR1 reads SGHVS; CDR2 reads FQNEAQ. The CDR3 loop spans 14 amino acids. Deletions cut 0 bases from V and 10 bases from J, with 15 bases between. Full variable domain (rest looked up from reference TRBV7-8 and TRBJ1-2): GAGVSQSPRYKVAKRGQDVALRCDPISGHVSLFWYQQALGQGPEFLTYFQNEAQLDKSGLPSDRFFAERPEGSVSTLKIQRTQQEDSAVYLCASSLASGTSDYTFGSGTRLTVV.

The CDR3 DNA is TGTGCCAGCAGCTTAGCGGCGAGGAGTCTCACCGGGGAGCTGTTTTTT. Encoded protein: CASSLAARSLTGELFF. The rearrangement uses TRBV7-9 and TRBJ2-2, with D unclear. The CDR3 has 16 residues. The germline V gene encodes CDR1 SEHNR and CDR2 FQNEAQ (reference sequence). The germline V and J ends were trimmed by 0 bases and 4 bases, with 12 bases remaining between them.

Here the CDR3 DNA reads TGCGCCAGCAGCCAAGGTCAGGGCTTTAATTCACCCCTCCACTTT. Translation: CASSQGQGFNSPLHF. The J gene is TRBJ1-6, the V gene TRBV4-3, with D maybe TRBD1 (5 bases). The ends were cut back, 1 base at V and 6 bases at J, with 10 bases in the middle. CDR1 LGHNA and CDR2 YSLEER come from the germline V gene. CDR3 length equals 15 residues.

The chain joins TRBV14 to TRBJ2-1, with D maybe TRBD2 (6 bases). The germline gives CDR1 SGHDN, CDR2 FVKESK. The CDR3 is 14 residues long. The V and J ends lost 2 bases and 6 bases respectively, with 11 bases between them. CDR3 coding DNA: TGTGCCAGCAGCCAAAAACTCGGGGGCAATGAGCAGTTCTTC. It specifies CASSQKLGGNEQFF. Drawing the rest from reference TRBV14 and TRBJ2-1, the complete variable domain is EAGVTQFPSHSVIEKGQTVTLRCDPISGHDNLYWYRRVMGKEIKFLLHFVKESKQDESGMPNNRFLAERTGGTYSTLKVQPAELEDSGVYFCASSQKLGGNEQFFGPGTRLTVL.

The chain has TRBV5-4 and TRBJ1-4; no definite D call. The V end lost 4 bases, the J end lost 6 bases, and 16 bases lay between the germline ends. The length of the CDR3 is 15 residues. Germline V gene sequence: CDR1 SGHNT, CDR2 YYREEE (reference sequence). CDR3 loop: CASSPTAGSYEKLFF. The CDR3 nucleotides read TGTGCCAGCAGCCCCACGGCGGGCAGTTATGAAAAACTGTTTTTT.

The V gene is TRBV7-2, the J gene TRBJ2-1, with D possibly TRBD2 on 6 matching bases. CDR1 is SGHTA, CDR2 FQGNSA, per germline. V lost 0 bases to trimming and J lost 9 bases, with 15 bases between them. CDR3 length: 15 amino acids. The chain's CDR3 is CASSLARGPRVEQFF. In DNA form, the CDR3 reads TGTGCCAGCAGCTTAGCGCGGGGCCCTCGAGTTGAGCAGTTCTTC.